The 28 T cell receptor beta chains reported below all come from one sample, sequenced in a study of CD8 T cells in Susac syndrome. With random hexamers, 0.5 to 1 ug RNA was reverse transcribed. A single record per CDR3 protein comes from TCRdb applying MiXCR to the immunoSEQ multiplex PCR reads. The data show hundreds of thousands of distinct CDR3 sequences, about 93% seen once. Source material: CD8+ T cells from PBMCs. The receptors here all came from a human donor with multiple sclerosis.

The gene calls are TRBV4-1 and TRBJ2-1; 9 positions match TRBD2. Germline CDR1 reads MGHRA; CDR2 reads YSYEKL. The CDR3 sequence is 21 residues long. V shed 0 bases, J shed 5 bases, and the junction held 20 bases outside the gene matches. The CDR3 sequence is CASSQDASGRRWPHHDNEQFF. DNA of the CDR3: TGCGCCAGCAGCCAAGACGCCAGCGGGAGGAGATGGCCCCACCACGACAATGAGCAGTTCTTC.

The V gene is TRBV3-1, the J gene TRBJ2-2; possible D gene TRBD1, 5 bases. This CDR3 has 14 residues. The V gene's germline CDR1 is LGHDT and CDR2 YNNKEL (reference sequence). Trimming stripped 6 bases from V and 1 base from J, with 9 bases between. CDR3 bases: TGTGCCAGCAGTTTCACAGGGAACACCGGGGAGCTGTTTTTT. Amino acid sequence: CASSFTGNTGELFF.

The genes are TRBV6-5 and TRBJ1-4; no reliable D call. V lost 6 bases and J 1 base, leaving 9 bases between the germline ends. This CDR3 is built from 14 residues. Germline loops: CDR1 MNHEY, CDR2 SVGAGI. CDR3 bases: TGTGCCAGCAGCCCGACGGGAACTAATGAAAAACTGTTTTTT. It translates to CASSPTGTNEKLFF.

The chain has TRBV19 and TRBJ1-5, with D unresolved. The germline gives CDR1 LNHDA, CDR2 SQIVND (reference sequence). CDR3 length: 15 amino acids. The ends were cut back, 8 bases at V and 2 bases at J, with 16 bases in the middle. The CDR3 DNA is TGTGCCAGTCTCTCGGTGGTTGGGGGCAATCAGCCCCAGCATTTT. As protein: CASLSVVGGNQPQHF.

The CDR3 reads CSAGLLAGFNEQFF. CDR3 nucleotides: TGCAGTGCTGGACTACTAGCGGGATTCAATGAGCAGTTCTTC. The chain recombines TRBV20-1 with TRBJ2-1; TRBD2 matches 10 bases. Germline V gene data show CDR1 as DFQATT and CDR2 as SNEGSKA (reference sequence). V shed 5 bases, J shed 6 bases, and the junction held 7 bases outside the gene matches. The CDR3 loop spans 14 amino acids.

This chain links TRBV6-6 with TRBJ1-1, with D unclear. The CDR3 has 13 amino acids. V lost 1 base and J lost 4, with 7 bases in between. Germline CDR1 is MNHNY and CDR2 is SVGAGI (reference sequence). CDR3 amino acids: CASSYLDLTEAFF. The CDR3 DNA reads as TGTGCCAGCAGTTACTTGGACCTCACTGAAGCTTTCTTT.

The chain employs TRBV11-2 and TRBJ2-5; TRBD2 matches 10 bases. This CDR3 is built from 14 residues. Germline V lookup: CDR1 SGHAT, CDR2 FQNNGV. Unmatched junction bases numbered 2, after V lost 2 bases and J lost 5 bases. This CDR3 reads CASSLPAGGETQYF. In DNA form, the CDR3 reads TGTGCCAGCAGCTTACCAGCGGGAGGGGAGACCCAGTACTTC.

V usage is TRBV19 and J usage is TRBJ1-2; possible D gene TRBD1, 6 bases. Trimming cost V 1 base and J 6 bases, with 24 bases left between them. Germline loops: CDR1 LNHDA, CDR2 SQIVND (reference sequence). The CDR3 covers 18 residues. In nucleotides, the CDR3 is TGTGCCAGTAGTATAGCATTCGGCGCGTGGGGGGGCAGAGATGGCTACACCTTC. Its translation is CASSIAFGAWGGRDGYTF.

J is TRBJ2-3 and V is TRBV11-2, with TRBD1 as a possible D gene (5 bases). The CDR3 is 14 amino acids. The ends were cut back, 2 bases at V and 3 bases at J, with 9 bases in the middle. CDR1 is SGHAT, CDR2 FQNNGV, per germline. CDR3 protein: CASSLSTATDTQYF. CDR3 bases: TGTGCCAGCAGCTTATCGACAGCGACAGATACGCAGTATTTT.

The chain has TRBV30 and TRBJ2-6, with D perhaps TRBD1 (6 bases). CDR1 is GTSNPN, CDR2 SVGIG, per germline (reference sequence). The CDR3 extends over 14 amino acids. Between the trimmed V and J ends, which lost 2 bases and 2 bases, there was a span of 7 bases. The CDR3 protein is CAWSQGTGANVLTF. The DNA of the CDR3 is TGTGCCTGGAGTCAGGGGACTGGGGCCAACGTCCTGACTTTC.

V and J are TRBV29-1 and TRBJ2-7, with D possibly TRBD2 on 6 matching bases. This CDR3 has 13 residues. The germline CDR1 and CDR2 sequences are SQVTM and ANQGSEA. V shed 5 bases and J shed 2 bases, with 13 bases lying between them. The CDR3 DNA sequence: TGCAGCGTTACCTTAGCGGCTCCCTACGAGCAGTACTTC. It yields the protein CSVTLAAPYEQYF.

The chain joins TRBV12-3 or TRBV12-4 to TRBJ2-7; D is possibly TRBD1 (5 bases). V was pared by 6 bases and J by 3 bases, with 18 bases between. This CDR3 is 15 amino acids long. DNA of the CDR3: TGTGCCAGCAGCGCACAGGATTCAGCGAACTACGAGCAGTACTTC. Its translation: CASSAQDSANYEQYF.

This clonotype was observed a single time. The chain recombines TRBV11-2 with TRBJ2-1; 11 bases are shared with TRBD2. Germline-derived CDR1 and CDR2 are SGHAT and FQNNGV. CDR3 length equals 15 residues. J gave up 10 bases and V 5 bases, and 10 bases lay outside the gene matches. In DNA, the CDR3 is TGTGCCAGCAGCAGTACTAGCGGGAGCCCCTGGGAGCAGTTCTTC. This translates into CASSSTSGSPWEQFF.

Only one count was recorded for this clonotype. This CDR3 reads CATSRDLTGAYSYNEQFF. The CDR3 nucleotides are TGTGCCACCAGCAGAGATCTGACGGGGGCATACTCCTACAATGAGCAGTTCTTC. The chain couples TRBV15 to TRBJ2-1; possibly TRBD1 or TRBD2 for D (6 bases each). Germline CDR1 is LNHNV and CDR2 is YYDKDF (reference sequence). The CDR3 runs 18 residues. Trimming took 0 bases from V and 0 from J, leaving 15 bases between them.

The chain recombines TRBV14 with TRBJ2-1, with TRBD2 matching 8 bases. Germline V gene lookup returns CDR1 SGHDN and CDR2 FVKESK. V dropped 0 bases and J dropped 11; count of bases not matched to a gene: 12. This CDR3 spans 16 amino acids. Here the CDR3 reads CASSQDLRGGYFQQFF. The CDR3 coding sequence is TGTGCCAGCAGCCAAGATCTTCGGGGGGGTTACTTTCAGCAGTTCTTC.

V gene TRBV5-1 combines with J gene TRBJ2-3, with D possibly TRBD1 on 7 matching bases. Between the trimmed V and J ends, which lost 5 bases and 5 bases, there was a span of 21 bases. The CDR3 extends over 16 amino acids. The germline CDR1 and CDR2 sequences are SGHRS and YFSETQ. The CDR3 loop reads CASRESPAGGGDTQYF. CDR3 nucleotides: TGCGCCAGCAGAGAATCGCCGGCAGGGGGAGGAGATACGCAGTATTTT.

The genes are TRBV7-9 and TRBJ1-2; no definite D call. Per the germline V gene, CDR1 is SEHNR and CDR2 is FQNEAQ (reference sequence). Trimming removed 1 base from V and 5 bases from J, with 17 bases in between. CDR3 length equals 16 residues. The CDR3 bases are TGTGCCAGCAGCTTAGGGTTAGCGGGAGCGGAGTATGGCTACACCTTC. Its protein product is CASSLGLAGAEYGYTF.

The rearrangement uses TRBV30 and TRBJ2-7; TRBD2 agrees at 9 bases. V shed 2 bases, J shed 7 bases, and the junction held 6 bases outside the gene matches. The germline V gene encodes CDR1 GTSNPN and CDR2 SVGIG (reference sequence). CDR3 size: 13 residues. CDR3 in amino acids: CAWSLLAGDEQYF. CDR3 in DNA: TGTGCCTGGAGTTTGTTAGCGGGAGATGAGCAGTACTTC.

The J gene is TRBJ2-7, the V gene TRBV20-1; weak D call: TRBD2 (5 bases). V was trimmed by 3 bases and J by 1 base, leaving 7 bases between them. The length of the CDR3 is 12 residues. Germline lookup yields CDR1 DFQATT and CDR2 SNEGSKA (reference sequence). The CDR3 DNA sequence: TGCAGTGCTAGTCCGGGATCCTACGAGCAGTACTTC. It specifies CSASPGSYEQYF.

This clonotype was seen only once. Germline is not matched at one junction end, which may reflect a read error. The chain uses TRBV7-7 and TRBJ2-7; D might be TRBD2 (5 bases). The CDR3 consists of 14 residues. The germline gives CDR1 SSHAT, CDR2 FNYEAQ (reference sequence). The CDR3 is CASSLGKEGYEQYF. In nucleotides, the CDR3 is TGTGCTAGCAGCTTAGGGAAAGAGGGCTACGAGCAGTACTTC.

The rearrangement joins TRBV27 to TRBJ2-7; 7 bases map to TRBD1. This CDR3 region has 14 residues. The J segment lost 0 bases and the V segment lost 5 bases, leaving 4 bases of the junction unmatched. CDR1 is MNHEY, CDR2 SMNVEV, per germline (reference sequence). The chain's CDR3 is CASSGQDSSYEQYF. CDR3 DNA sequence: TGTGCCAGCAGTGGACAGGATAGCTCCTACGAGCAGTACTTC.

This chain uses TRBV12-3 or TRBV12-4 with TRBJ1-2, with no clear D. V shed 2 bases and J shed 6 bases, with 7 bases lying between them. The CDR3 runs 12 residues. The CDR3 sequence is CASSLREDGYTF. In DNA, the CDR3 is TGTGCCAGCAGTTTAAGGGAAGATGGCTACACCTTC.

The chain uses TRBV2 and TRBJ2-7; possible D gene TRBD1, 7 bases. Germline V lookup: CDR1 SNHLY, CDR2 FYNNEI. This CDR3 region has 12 residues. V lost 10 bases to trimming and J lost 4 bases, with 14 bases between them. CDR3 nucleotides: TGTGCCACCAGGGGGGTTCCGTACGAGCAGTACTTC. Encoded protein: CATRGVPYEQYF.

The V and J genes are TRBV11-3 and TRBJ1-1; D unresolved. The CDR3 covers 15 residues. The germline gives CDR1 SGHNT, CDR2 YENEEA. Trimming removed 5 bases at V and 2 bases at J, with 15 bases between. CDR3 sequence (DNA): TGTGCCAGCAGCCCTTGGGGAGAATTCAACACTGAAGCTTTCTTT. Protein: CASSPWGEFNTEAFF.

The chain employs TRBV29-1 and TRBJ2-7; 10 nucleotides align to TRBD2. Germline V CDR1 and CDR2: SQVTM, ANQGSEA. V trimming: 5 bases; J trimming: 4 bases; junction bases outside the gene matches: 2. The CDR3 contains 12 residues. CDR3 protein: CSVRLAGYEQYF. CDR3 DNA: TGCAGCGTTCGACTAGCGGGTTACGAGCAGTACTTC.

V gene TRBV27 combines with J gene TRBJ2-7; D might be TRBD1 (6 bases). The length of the CDR3 is 12 residues. The germline V and J ends were trimmed by 11 bases and 3 bases, with 14 bases remaining between them. Germline values: CDR1 MNHEY, CDR2 SMNVEV (reference sequence). The CDR3 is CASATGGYEQYF. The CDR3 DNA reads TGTGCCTCCGCGACAGGCGGCTACGAGCAGTACTTC.

The chain is built from TRBV30 and TRBJ2-1, with D tentatively TRBD1 (5 bases). Germline CDR1 reads GTSNPN; CDR2 reads SVGIG (reference sequence). Deletions cut 0 bases from V and 8 bases from J, with 14 bases between. This CDR3 is 14 amino acids long. The chain's CDR3 is CAWSVLSGAYEQFF. The CDR3 DNA reads as TGTGCCTGGAGTGTACTAAGTGGGGCCTATGAGCAGTTCTTC.

DNA of the CDR3: TGTGCCACCAGCAGCCCGCCCGGGAACACTGAAGCTTTCTTT. The encoded protein is CATSSPPGNTEAFF. The V and J genes are TRBV15 and TRBJ1-1; D unclear. The germline CDR1 and CDR2 sequences are LNHNV and YYDKDF (reference sequence). Trimming stripped 3 bases from V and 1 base from J, with 9 bases between. The CDR3 is 14 residues long.